These 28 T cell receptor beta chains were all obtained from the same sample, sequenced in a study of blood T cell repertoires in COVID-19. Only in-frame clones appear in the TCRdb table, and some are missing; sequencing was by immunoSEQ multiplex PCR. The profile covers 65,000 or so clones, with roughly 84% appearing a single time and 10% taken by the ten largest. Sample: peripheral blood. These TCRs come from a man aged 25 to 40 with COVID-19, enrolled during active disease.

The V and J genes are TRBV29-1 and TRBJ1-2; TRBD1 aligns across 7 bases. V shed 1 base, J shed 5 bases, and the junction held 10 bases outside the gene matches. CDR1 is SQVTM, CDR2 ANQGSEA, per germline. CDR3 length equals 15 residues. Here the CDR3 reads CSVEAETGLGYGYTF. The CDR3 bases are TGCAGCGTTGAAGCGGAGACAGGGTTGGGTTATGGCTACACCTTC. The complete variable domain, with remaining parts taken from reference TRBV29-1 and TRBJ1-2, reads SAVISQKPSRDICQRGTSLTIQCQVDSQVTMMFWYRQQPGQSLTLIATANQGSEATYESGFVIDKFPISRPNLTFSTLTVSNMSPEDSSIYLCSVEAETGLGYGYTFGSGTRLTVV.

This chain joins TRBV6-2 or TRBV6-3 and TRBJ1-1; D gene unclear. The CDR3 length is 15 residues. From germline, CDR1 is MNHEY and CDR2 SVGEGT. V lost 2 bases, J lost 1 base, and 11 bases lay in between. CDR3 bases: TGTGCCAGCAGTTACGGGCAGGCCACGAACACTGAAGCTTTCTTT. It codes for CASSYGQATNTEAFF.

The V call is TRBV4-2, the J call TRBJ2-5, with 10 bases lining up with TRBD2. The V and J ends lost 6 bases and 5 bases, in that order; junction bases with no gene match: 15. CDR1 is LGHNA, CDR2 YNFKEQ, per germline. The CDR3 is 17 residues long. The CDR3 is CASRGPSGRSFAETQYF. The CDR3 DNA is TGTGCCAGCAGGGGGCCTAGCGGGAGATCTTTCGCGGAGACCCAGTACTTC.

CDR3 loop: CASSLSITDTQYF. CDR3 coding DNA: TGTGCCAGCAGTTTATCCATCACAGATACGCAGTATTTT. This chain links TRBV27 with TRBJ2-3; no firm D call. The CDR3 loop spans 13 amino acids. Per germline, CDR1 MNHEY and CDR2 SMNVEV (reference sequence). The V end was cut by 0 bases, the J end by 2 bases, with 3 bases between.

The V and J genes are TRBV15 and TRBJ2-5, with D maybe TRBD2 (6 bases). Germline V gene lookup returns CDR1 LNHNV and CDR2 YYDKDF (reference sequence). Trimming took 5 bases from V and 2 from J, leaving 15 bases between them. The CDR3 contains 15 residues. The CDR3 reads CATSSRVGGQETQYF. CDR3 nucleotides: TGTGCCACCAGCTCCCGTGTTGGAGGGCAAGAGACCCAGTACTTC.

The V call is TRBV9, the J call TRBJ2-3; D is ambiguous. Trimming left V 0 bases short and J 10 bases short, with 9 bases between. Germline V gene data show CDR1 as SGDLS and CDR2 as YYNGEE. This CDR3 is built from 12 residues. Written as DNA, the CDR3 is TGTGCCAGCAGCGTAGAAGGCGGCCCGCAGTATTTT. Translating it yields CASSVEGGPQYF.

Remarks on this clone: One junction end does not reproduce the germline sequence, and a read error may be involved. The chain links TRBV7-7 to TRBJ2-1; D perhaps matches TRBD1 (8 bases). The germline gives CDR1 SSHAT, CDR2 FNYEAQ (reference sequence). The CDR3 runs 13 residues. The CDR3 loop reads CASSGTGRGEQFF. In DNA form, the CDR3 reads TGTGCTAGCAGCGGGACAGGCAGGGGAGAGCAGTTCTTC.

The chain combines TRBV7-9 with TRBJ2-3, with D perhaps TRBD1 (6 bases). The germline V gene encodes CDR1 SEHNR and CDR2 FQNEAQ (reference sequence). CDR3 length: 16 residues. V was pared by 3 bases and J by 3 bases, with 16 bases between. The CDR3 spells CASSFTNWGLTDTQYF. CDR3 DNA sequence: TGTGCCAGCAGCTTCACAAACTGGGGGCTAACAGATACGCAGTATTTT.

This chain joins TRBV28 and TRBJ2-7; D might be TRBD2 (6 bases). CDR1 is MDHEN and CDR2 is SYDVKM in the germline V gene. Trimming pared 7 bases from V and 5 bases from J, leaving 12 bases between. The CDR3 sequence is 12 residues long. CDR3 DNA: TGTGCCAGCAACTTCCGGAGGGACGAGCAGTACTTC. Translated, it gives CASNFRRDEQYF.

This chain links TRBV7-6 with TRBJ1-6; TRBD1 matches 8 bases. The germline CDR1 and CDR2 sequences are SGHVS and FNYEAQ. The V and J ends lost 4 bases and 7 bases, in that order; junction bases with no gene match: 6. CDR3 length: 15 residues. The CDR3, as DNA: TGTGCCAGCAGCTCTGGACAGGGAGGGAATTCACCCCTCCACTTT. Residues: CASSSGQGGNSPLHF.

This chain links TRBV19 with TRBJ1-1, with 11 nucleotides matching TRBD1. This CDR3 is built from 13 residues. The J segment lost 5 bases and the V segment lost 6 bases, leaving 2 bases of the junction unmatched. Germline values: CDR1 LNHDA, CDR2 SQIVND (reference sequence). This chain's CDR3 is CASRGQGGTEAFF. The DNA of the CDR3 is TGTGCCAGTAGGGGACAGGGGGGGACTGAAGCTTTCTTT.

There are a few counts of this clone. The gene calls are TRBV6-5 and TRBJ2-7; 7 bases map to TRBD2. V shed 4 bases, J shed 3 bases, and the junction held 6 bases outside the gene matches. This CDR3 contains 14 residues. Germline CDR1 is MNHEY and CDR2 is SVGAGI. The CDR3 DNA reads as TGTGCCAGCAGTTTCCTGACTAGCAGCTACGAGCAGTACTTC. Translating gives CASSFLTSSYEQYF.

This clone was picked up one time. The chain employs TRBV30 and TRBJ2-7; 10 bases match TRBD1. Germline-derived CDR1 and CDR2 are GTSNPN and SVGIG (reference sequence). The CDR3 is made up of 13 amino acids. Trimming at V came to 6 bases and at J to 5 bases, leaving 7 bases not matched to a gene. DNA for the CDR3: TGTGCCTGCTTCGACAGGGGGCGCCACGAGCAGTACTTC. The encoded protein is CACFDRGRHEQYF.

The gene calls are TRBV7-9 and TRBJ1-1; D is uncertain. The CDR3 spans 14 residues. Per germline, CDR1 SEHNR and CDR2 FQNEAQ (reference sequence). V dropped 3 bases and J dropped 1 base, with 9 bases sitting between them. Here the CDR3 DNA reads TGTGCCAGCAGCTTGAACAACCCGAACACTGAAGCTTTCTTT. It encodes CASSLNNPNTEAFF.

This clone was seen only a few times. The chain has TRBV5-4 and TRBJ1-1; 11 bases line up with TRBD1. The V gene's germline CDR1 is SGHNT and CDR2 YYREEE (reference sequence). V lost 10 bases and J lost 7; bases outside the gene matches: 9. CDR3 length: 13 amino acids. CDR3 sequence: CAGGTGGLGEAFF. CDR3 nucleotide sequence: TGTGCCGGTGGGACAGGGGGGTTAGGTGAAGCTTTCTTT.

The genes are TRBV7-9 and TRBJ1-1, with D tentatively TRBD1 (6 bases). The ends were cut back, 1 base at V and 8 bases at J, with 17 bases in the middle. This CDR3 region has 15 residues. CDR1 is SEHNR and CDR2 is FQNEAQ in the germline V gene (reference sequence). The CDR3 sequence is CASSLEDRRLNEAFF. The CDR3 nucleotides read TGTGCCAGCAGCTTAGAAGACAGGCGCCTGAACGAAGCTTTCTTT.

The rearrangement uses TRBV30 and TRBJ2-2, with a possible D match to TRBD2 (5 bases). Germline lookup yields CDR1 GTSNPN and CDR2 SVGIG (reference sequence). Trimming removed 1 base at V and 7 bases at J, with 16 bases between. This CDR3 is built from 15 residues. As DNA, the CDR3 is TGTGCCTGGAGTGCCCTTCCTCCTAGCCGCGGGGAGCTGTTTTTT. Translated: CAWSALPPSRGELFF.

This rearrangement joins TRBV19 to TRBJ1-2; no clear D. The CDR3 spans 14 residues. Germline CDR1 is LNHDA and CDR2 is SQIVND (reference sequence). The germline V and J ends were trimmed by 5 bases and 7 bases, with 17 bases remaining between them. CDR3 in DNA: TGTGCCAGTAGTGGCGCAGGTCGGGAGCGTGGCTACACCTTC. Its protein is CASSGAGRERGYTF.

The chain combines TRBV19 with TRBJ2-1; D perhaps matches TRBD1 (6 bases). V was cut by 5 bases and J by 7 bases, with 15 bases left in between. The CDR3 spans 14 residues. Germline lookup yields CDR1 LNHDA and CDR2 SQIVND (reference sequence). CDR3 protein: CASSPVQGLNEQFF. CDR3 bases: TGTGCCAGTAGTCCCGTCCAGGGGCTGAATGAGCAGTTCTTC. Together with reference TRBV19 and TRBJ2-1, the CDR3 gives the full variable domain: DGGITQSPKYLFRKEGQNVTLSCEQNLNHDAMYWYRQDPGQGLRLIYYSQIVNDFQKGDIAEGYSVSREKKESFPLTVTSAQKNPTAFYLCASSPVQGLNEQFFGPGTRLTVL.

For the CDR3, the DNA is TGTGCCAGCAGCCCAGATTCCGGCGGTGAAAAACTGTTTTTT. This encodes CASSPDSGGEKLFF. The V call is TRBV5-6, the J call TRBJ1-4; the D is unclear. The germline gives CDR1 SGHDT, CDR2 YYEEEE. The CDR3 is 14 residues long. The V end was cut by 4 bases, the J end by 7 bases, with 14 bases between.

V and J are TRBV4-1 and TRBJ2-2; a possible D gene is TRBD1 (6 bases). The CDR3 covers 15 residues. Trimming removed 10 bases from V and 3 bases from J, with 18 bases in between. Germline V gives CDR1 MGHRA, CDR2 YSYEKL. CDR3: CATSSRDKDTGELFF. The CDR3, as DNA: TGCGCCACCTCCTCCCGGGACAAAGACACCGGGGAGCTGTTTTTT.

The chain has TRBV5-4 and TRBJ2-3; no clear D gene. The CDR3 totals 16 residues. V was pared by 4 bases and J by 0 bases, with 15 bases between. CDR1 and CDR2 from the germline V gene are SGHNT and YYREEE (reference sequence). Here the CDR3 reads CASSRPQLPSTDTQYF. The CDR3 nucleotides read TGTGCCAGCAGCCGCCCACAGCTACCTAGCACAGATACGCAGTATTTT.

The rearrangement links TRBV3-1 (or the pseudogene TRBV3-2) to TRBJ2-1; D unresolved. The V gene's germline CDR1 is LGHDT and CDR2 YNNKEL (reference sequence). The CDR3 sequence is 14 residues long. V was clipped by 5 bases and J by 5 bases, with 13 bases between them. The CDR3 here is CASSGLGRHNEQFF. CDR3 in DNA: TGTGCCAGCAGCGGGCTTGGCCGTCACAATGAGCAGTTCTTC.

The sample holds a few counts of this clone. The rearrangement links TRBV12-3 or TRBV12-4 to TRBJ1-6, with TRBD1 matching 9 bases. Germline trimming cut 6 bases from V and 8 bases from J; bases unmatched to any gene: 2. This CDR3 is built from 13 residues. CDR3 in DNA: TGTGCCAGCAGGGACAGGGGAGATTCACCCCTCCACTTT. Translating it yields CASRDRGDSPLHF.

The chain combines TRBV2 with TRBJ1-4; weak D call: TRBD1 (5 bases). Trimming took off 7 bases at V and 8 bases at J, with 8 bases between the two ends. The CDR3 length is 11 residues. CDR1 SNHLY and CDR2 FYNNEI come from the germline V gene. CDR3 residues: CASNRGEKLFF. The CDR3 nucleotides are TGTGCCAGCAACCGGGGGGAAAAACTGTTTTTT.

The chain recombines TRBV4-2 with TRBJ2-1; perhaps TRBD2 as D (5 bases). Germline loops: CDR1 LGHNA, CDR2 YNFKEQ. The V end lost 4 bases, the J end lost 10 bases, and 11 bases lay between the germline ends. The CDR3 is 12 residues long. As DNA, the CDR3 is TGTGCCAGCAGCCCTTACGGGGTAGAGCAGTTCTTC. Translation gives CASSPYGVEQFF.

The J gene is TRBJ1-1, the V gene TRBV19; D is perhaps TRBD1 (5 bases). V lost 2 bases to trimming and J lost 7 bases, with 17 bases between them. CDR3 length: 15 residues. Germline V gene sequence: CDR1 LNHDA, CDR2 SQIVND (reference sequence). CDR3 region: CASSILETASSEAFF. The CDR3 nucleotides are TGTGCCAGTAGTATACTTGAGACAGCGAGTAGTGAAGCTTTCTTT.

CDR3 residues: CATSRDRRSTYEQYF. CDR3 in DNA: TGTGCCACCAGCAGAGATAGGAGGTCCACCTACGAGCAGTACTTC. The gene calls are TRBV15 and TRBJ2-7; maybe TRBD2 (5 bases). The V gene's germline CDR1 is LNHNV and CDR2 YYDKDF (reference sequence). The CDR3 covers 15 residues. The V and J ends lost 0 bases and 2 bases respectively, with 11 bases between them.